The 2 T cell receptor beta chains in this list originate from one sample, sequenced in a study of neurological immune-mediated disorders. Using its own MiXCR run on the 5' RACE reads, TCRdb lists one record per CDR3 protein. Of approximately 36,000 distinct CDR3 sequences listed, roughly 3.1% are singletons. Sample time point: longitudinal time-point 1 (baseline). Sequenced input: PBMCs. The receptors were sampled from a woman aged 60-75 years with multiple sclerosis.

This clonotype came up many times. The chain combines TRBV28 with TRBJ2-3; 12 bases line up with TRBD2. The V segment lost 6 bases and the J segment 3 bases; nucleotides outside the gene matches: 4. The germline V gene encodes CDR1 MDHEN and CDR2 SYDVKM. This CDR3 contains 15 residues. CDR3 sequence: CASRTTSGGTDTQYF. The DNA for the CDR3 is TGTGCCAGCAGAACGACTAGCGGGGGAACAGATACGCAGTATTTT.

Many counts were recorded for this clonotype. This rearrangement joins TRBV5-1 to TRBJ1-1; D is uncertain. CDR1 and CDR2 (germline): SGHRS, YFSETQ. This CDR3 has 16 amino acids. Trimming took off 0 bases at V and 0 bases at J, with 12 bases between the two ends. The CDR3 is CASSLDTELLNTEAFF. Here the CDR3 DNA reads TGCGCCAGCAGCTTGGACACAGAGCTCTTGAACACTGAAGCTTTCTTT.